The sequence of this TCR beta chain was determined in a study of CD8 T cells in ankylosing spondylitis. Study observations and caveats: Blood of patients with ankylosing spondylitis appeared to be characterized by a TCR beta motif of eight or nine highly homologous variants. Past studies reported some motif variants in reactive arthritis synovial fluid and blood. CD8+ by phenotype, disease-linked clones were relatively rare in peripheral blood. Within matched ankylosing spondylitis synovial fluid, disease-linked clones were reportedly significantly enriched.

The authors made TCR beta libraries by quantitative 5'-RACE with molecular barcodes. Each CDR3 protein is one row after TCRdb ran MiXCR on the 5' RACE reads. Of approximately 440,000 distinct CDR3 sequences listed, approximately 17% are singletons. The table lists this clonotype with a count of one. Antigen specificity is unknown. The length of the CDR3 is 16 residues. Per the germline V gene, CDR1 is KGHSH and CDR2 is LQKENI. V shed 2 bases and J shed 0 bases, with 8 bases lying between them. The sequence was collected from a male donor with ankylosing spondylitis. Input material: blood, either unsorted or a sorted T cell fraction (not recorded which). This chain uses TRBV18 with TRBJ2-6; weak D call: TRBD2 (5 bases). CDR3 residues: CASSPLASSGANVLTF. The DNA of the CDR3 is TGTGCCAGCTCACCATTAGCGAGCTCTGGGGCCAACGTCCTGACTTTC.